This TCR beta chain originates from a study of T cells in Graves' hyperthyroidism and ophthalmopathy. Exclusion of patients followed from uncontrolled infection, other autoimmune disease, pregnancy or lactation. This clonotype came up many times. CDR3 length equals 14 residues. The V gene lost 4 bases and the J gene lost 1 base, with 11 bases spanning the gap. Per the germline V gene, CDR1 is SGHAT and CDR2 is FQNNGV. TCR beta CDR3 sequences were amplified from RNA transcripts. The study used the HTBI primer set for a first-round RT-PCR of the TCR CDR3. TCRdb independently ran MiXCR on the multiplex PCR reads; one entry per CDR3 protein. The sample holds roughly 300,000 distinct CDR3 sequences; about 14% are singletons and the top ten take 20% to 25%.

Sequenced: blood. The rearrangement links TRBV11-2 to TRBJ2-7; D remains ambiguous. The sequence came from a woman aged 30 to 39 with Graves' hyperthyroidism. Here the CDR3 DNA reads TGTGCCAGCAGCTCCTCCGGGCCTTCCTACGAGCAGTACTTC. It yields the protein CASSSSGPSYEQYF. The entire variable domain, with the rest obtained from reference TRBV11-2 and TRBJ2-7, is as follows: EAGVAQSPRYKIIEKRQSVAFWCNPISGHATLYWYQQILGQGPKLLIQFQNNGVVDDSQLPKDRFSAERLKGVDSTLKIQPAKLEDSAVYLCASSSSGPSYEQYFGPGTRLTVT.